The clone carrying this TCR beta chain was observed at least ten times. These data are taken from a study of regulatory T cells in long-lasting Graves disease. V was shortened by 4 bases and J by 0 bases, with 12 bases between the two germline ends. Germline loops: CDR1 SQVTM, CDR2 ANQGSEA. CDR3 length: 14 amino acids. Researchers made TCR beta libraries by using iRepertoire HTBI primers and running Arm-PCR on CDR3 regions. In TCRdb, the multiplex PCR reads were re-called with MiXCR into one record per CDR3 protein. The table lists roughly 560,000 distinct CDR3 sequences, about 16% of them singletons. Time point indicated: newly diagnosed GD, antithyroid drugs for less than 3 months. TCR sequences were obtained from RNA taken from PBMCs. This same sample was also taken into another study, of T cells in Graves' hyperthyroidism and ophthalmopathy.

The sample here was peripheral blood mononuclear cells (PBMCs), taken at new diagnosis, from a patient treated with antithyroid drugs. The TCR sequence derives from a woman aged 40 to 65 with Graves disease. The chain joins TRBV29-1 to TRBJ1-1; no definite D call. The CDR3 spells CSVGGLHMNTEAFF. The CDR3 coding sequence is TGCAGCGTTGGTGGACTACACATGAACACTGAAGCTTTCTTT.